A selection of T cell receptor beta chains follows, all from one sample in a study of T-cell memory formation after mild COVID-19. TCRdb redid the calling of the 5' RACE reads with MiXCR, one entry per CDR3 protein. This table holds approximately 400,000 distinct CDR3 sequences, roughly 24% found once. The sample was PBMCs or a T cell subset sorted from them (not recorded which). These receptors were collected from an adult woman who had mild COVID-19 (a few samples of this study predate the infection). Cell type and time point are not known. Each CDR3 is given with its conserved first and last residue.

v_gene,j_gene,CDR3aa
TRBV12-3/TRBV12-4,TRBJ2-3,CASSFLRSTDTQYF
TRBV10-3,TRBJ1-1,CAIGRSNTEAFF
TRBV11-2,TRBJ1-5,CASSLDVGPNQPQHF
TRBV20-1,TRBJ2-5,CSAPTRETQYF
TRBV6-5,TRBJ2-3,CASSYSEGKDTQYF
TRBV2,TRBJ2-5,CASRLVRDSNVKTQYF
TRBV11-2,TRBJ2-5,CASSLGWTVRGRETQYF
TRBV12-3/TRBV12-4,TRBJ1-1,CASSSSWGQGARGTTEAFF
TRBV5-1,TRBJ1-6,CASTTLNSPLHF
TRBV12-3/TRBV12-4,TRBJ2-1,CASSPPGRGYNEQFF
TRBV7-9,TRBJ2-1,CASSFWSSGANEQFF
TRBV5-1,TRBJ2-7,CASSLDRLAGNYEQYF
TRBV7-9,TRBJ2-3,CASSLVAVPSTDTQYF
TRBV12-3/TRBV12-4,TRBJ2-7,CASSFGSGGEQYF
TRBV18,TRBJ2-7,CASSPSTWANEQYF
TRBV5-1,TRBJ1-1,CASSLVGSSNTEAFF
TRBV7-2,TRBJ2-7,CASSNRVRGSYEQYF
TRBV5-1,TRBJ2-7,CASSLEGRGRHEQYF
TRBV12-3/TRBV12-4,TRBJ1-6,CASSLPAKGGANSPLHF
TRBV24-1,TRBJ1-1,CATEASGTGRTEAFF
TRBV25-1,TRBJ1-1,CASNEGILGTEAFF
TRBV18,TRBJ2-7,CASSPRDGPYEQYF
TRBV27,TRBJ2-7,CASSSSPDRLATYEQYF
TRBV7-9,TRBJ2-1,CASSGLAEGYNEQFF
TRBV7-6,TRBJ2-2,CASSLEELGTGELFF
TRBV15,TRBJ1-5,CATTDRVNQPQHF